This T cell receptor (beta chain) was profiled in a study of blood T cell repertoires in COVID-19. Background on the study: COVID-19 samples, acute and convalescent, were from the United States, Italy and Spain.

Authors' data handling: Nucleated cell counts were estimated from reference gene primer amplification. The protocol was immunoSEQ multiplex PCR, while the TCRdb copy is restricted to in-frame clones and leaves out a portion. Clonal size and the V and J genes are those of that table, whereas D and trimming came from the DNA. The top ten hold roughly 6% of the sample, which has approximately 210,000 clones, nearly 90% seen once. Germline trimming cut 2 bases from V and 7 bases from J; bases unmatched to any gene: 5. The CDR3 loop spans 13 amino acids. This clone was counted a few times. The V and J genes are TRBV12-3 or TRBV12-4 and TRBJ2-7, with 7 positions matching TRBD2. The sample comprised peripheral blood. The source of this sequence is a middle-aged woman who had recovered from COVID-19. The CDR3 region has the DNA TGTGCCAGCAGTTTATGGCTAGCGGATGAGCAGTACTTC. This gives the protein CASSLWLADEQYF.